Listed below are T cell receptor beta chains from one sample, sequenced in a study of blood T cell repertoires in COVID-19. Here immunoSEQ multiplex PCR was the method, and the copy in TCRdb shows in-frame clones only, minus some. The profile shows around 120,000 clones, around 85% of them singletons. Sample: peripheral blood. The receptors stem from a man in his sixties or seventies who had recovered from COVID-19. Both conserved end residues are part of each CDR3. A D gene is named only where the DNA matches it firmly. Size values are once, few and many counts, or a class for expanded clones, and some rows have none.

J gene	clone size	CDR3 length	D gene	V gene	CDR3 protein	CDR3 DNA
TRBJ2-7	-	14	TRBD2	TRBV10-3	CAISGLAGGEEQYF	TGTGCCATCAGTGGACTAGCGGGAGGGGAAGAGCAGTACTTC
TRBJ1-5	-	17	TRBD1	TRBV6-8	CASSTPTGTGGGQPQHF	TGTGCCAGCAGTACACCTACCGGGACAGGGGGAGGTCAGCCCCAGCATTTT
TRBJ1-5	-	17	-	TRBV28	CASINSERIYSNQPQHF	TGTGCCAGCATCAATTCAGAGAGGATTTATAGCAATCAGCCCCAGCATTTT
TRBJ1-4	-	16	-	TRBV7-8	CASSLDGTTYNEKLFF	TGTGCCAGCAGCTTAGATGGGACAACCTATAATGAAAAACTGTTTTTT
TRBJ1-2	-	12	-	TRBV28	CASSTQGHGYTF	TGTGCCAGCAGTACCCAGGGTCATGGCTACACCTTC
TRBJ2-3	-	15	TRBD2	TRBV6-5	CASSPPTSRADTQYF	TGTGCCAGCAGTCCCCCGACTAGCAGAGCAGATACGCAGTATTTT
TRBJ1-2	-	14	TRBD1	TRBV24-1	CATSDLGQKYGYTF	TGTGCCACCAGTGACCTGGGACAGAAATATGGCTACACCTTC
TRBJ1-1	-	14	-	TRBV6-1	CASSETFDWGEAFF	TGTGCCAGCAGTGAAACGTTTGATTGGGGCGAGGCTTTCTTT
TRBJ2-1	-	15	TRBD2	TRBV7-2	CASSLYDGGTYEQFF	TGTGCCAGCAGCCTATATGACGGGGGGACCTATGAGCAGTTCTTC
TRBJ1-1	-	17	TRBD1	TRBV4-1	CASSQDRGGDSNTEAFF	TGCGCCAGCAGCCAAGATCGAGGGGGCGATTCGAACACTGAAGCTTTCTTT
TRBJ1-1	-	16	TRBD1	TRBV6-4	CASRFIEGQINTEAFF	TGTGCCAGCAGATTCATCGAGGGACAGATAAACACTGAAGCTTTCTTT
TRBJ2-7	-	15	-	TRBV28	CASSLLLSPNYEQYF	TGTGCCAGCAGTTTATTGTTGTCCCCCAACTACGAGCAGTACTTC
TRBJ1-6	-	12	-	TRBV30	CAWAPRGSPLHF	TGTGCCTGGGCCCCCAGGGGTTCACCCCTCCACTTT
TRBJ1-1	-	13	-	TRBV7-2	CASERGGYTEAFF	TGTGCCAGTGAGAGGGGGGGGTACACTGAAGCTTTCTTT
TRBJ1-4	-	16	TRBD1	TRBV15	CATRDDRGPANEKLFF	TGTGCCACCAGGGATGACAGGGGGCCTGCTAATGAAAAACTGTTTTTT
TRBJ1-1	-	15	TRBD1	TRBV5-1	CASSTGQGEGTEAFF	TGCGCCAGCAGCACGGGACAGGGAGAAGGAACTGAAGCTTTCTTT
TRBJ1-6	-	17	-	TRBV5-1	CASSLAWGEDYNSPLHF	TGCGCCAGCAGCTTGGCGTGGGGGGAAGACTATAATTCACCCCTCCACTTT
TRBJ2-7	once	14	-	TRBV10-3	CAISAIATDYEQYF	TGTGCCATCAGTGCCATCGCGACAGACTACGAGCAGTACTTC
TRBJ2-3	-	14	-	TRBV27	CASSLRGSTDTQYF	TGTGCCAGCAGTTTAAGGGGAAGCACAGATACGCAGTATTTT
TRBJ2-7	-	13	-	TRBV27	CASSLYRGYEQYF	TGTGCCAGCAGTTTATACCGGGGGTACGAGCAGTACTTC
TRBJ2-4	-	14	TRBD1	TRBV6-5	CASSGDRGKNIQYF	TGTGCCAGCAGCGGTGACAGGGGCAAAAACATTCAGTACTTC
TRBJ2-1	-	18	TRBD1	TRBV7-9	CASSLQFPRTGDVNEQFF	TGTGCCAGCAGCTTACAATTTCCCCGGACAGGGGATGTAAATGAGCAGTTCTTC
TRBJ2-3	-	15	-	TRBV5-1	CASSLADSPTDTQYF	TGCGCCAGCAGCTTGGCGGACAGCCCCACAGATACGCAGTATTTT
TRBJ1-3	-	17	TRBD1	TRBV13	CASSPNGDRGEGNTIYF	TGTGCCAGCAGCCCTAACGGGGACAGGGGAGAAGGAAACACCATATATTTT
TRBJ2-2	-	15	-	TRBV6-1	CASSEVGGYTGELFF	TGTGCCAGCAGTGAAGTTGGCGGATACACCGGGGAGCTGTTTTTT
TRBJ1-1	-	15	-	TRBV30	CAWSLPEGGRTEAFF	TGTGCCTGGAGTCTCCCCGAGGGGGGGAGGACTGAAGCTTTCTTT
TRBJ2-5	-	15	TRBD2	TRBV5-4	CASSLGTSGQETQYF	TGTGCCAGCAGCCTTGGGACTAGCGGCCAAGAGACCCAGTACTTC
TRBJ2-7	few	14	-	TRBV7-2	CASSLRSPSREQYF	TGTGCCAGCAGCTTAAGGTCGCCTAGCCGCGAGCAGTACTTC
TRBJ1-6	-	14	TRBD1	TRBV7-2	CASSPRKGGSPLHF	TGTGCCAGCAGCCCTCGGAAAGGGGGCTCACCCCTCCACTTT
TRBJ2-2	few	14	TRBD2	TRBV7-9	CASRRLAATGELFF	TGTGCCAGCAGAAGACTAGCTGCAACCGGGGAGCTGTTTTTT
TRBJ1-1	-	13	-	TRBV6-4	CASRATGNTEAFF	TGTGCCAGCAGGGCGACAGGGAACACTGAAGCTTTCTTT
TRBJ1-1	-	15	-	TRBV7-6	CASSLAEGGNTEAFF	TGTGCCAGCAGCTTAGCGGAGGGAGGAAACACTGAAGCTTTCTTT
TRBJ2-7	-	14	-	TRBV3-1/TRBV3-2	CASSLTGTHYEQYF	TGTGCCAGCAGCCTTACCGGGACTCACTACGAGCAGTACTTC
TRBJ2-1	-	15	TRBD1	TRBV7-3	CASSHGGQGYNEQFF	TGTGCCAGCAGCCATGGGGGACAGGGCTACAATGAGCAGTTCTTC
TRBJ1-3	once	14	TRBD1	TRBV20-1	CSASDGTGDSTIYF	TGCAGTGCTAGTGATGGGACAGGGGATAGCACCATATATTTT
TRBJ2-5	-	14	TRBD1	TRBV7-3	CASSQTGGWETQYF	TGTGCCAGCAGCCAGACAGGGGGTTGGGAGACCCAGTACTTC
TRBJ1-1	-	17	-	TRBV10-3	CAISESGGADMNTEAFF	TGTGCCATCAGTGAGTCGGGCGGGGCCGACATGAACACTGAAGCTTTCTTT
TRBJ1-4	-	13	-	TRBV24-1	CATQGTGNEKLFF	TGTGCCACCCAGGGGACGGGGAATGAAAAACTGTTTTTT
TRBJ2-3	-	17	-	TRBV14	CASSQVRGSGSTDTQYF	TGTGCCAGCAGCCAAGTCAGGGGTAGCGGGAGCACAGATACGCAGTATTTT
TRBJ1-6	few	16	TRBD1	TRBV5-1	CASSLHEQGKNSPLHF	TGCGCCAGCAGCTTGCATGAACAGGGGAAAAATTCACCCCTCCACTTT
TRBJ1-6	-	17	-	TRBV27	CASSSPTANLYNSPLHF	TGTGCCAGCAGTTCACCGACAGCGAATTTATATAATTCACCCCTCCACTTT
TRBJ1-2	-	17	-	TRBV21-1	CASSPWGSRGFGYGYTF	TGTGCCAGCAGCCCCTGGGGTTCCAGGGGATTCGGCTATGGCTACACCTTC
TRBJ2-5	-	14	TRBD1	TRBV15	CATSNRGLGETQYF	TGTGCCACCAGCAACAGGGGGCTCGGTGAGACCCAGTACTTC
TRBJ1-5	once	15	-	TRBV28	CASSLPQASNQPQHF	TGTGCCAGCAGTTTACCACAGGCCAGCAATCAGCCCCAGCATTTT
TRBJ2-7	-	13	TRBD1	TRBV10-2	CASSRQGFHEQYF	TGCGCCAGCAGTCGACAGGGGTTCCACGAGCAGTACTTC
TRBJ1-1	-	17	-	TRBV19	CASSRNRESSENTEAFF	TGTGCCAGTAGTAGGAACAGGGAGTCGTCGGAGAACACTGAAGCTTTCTTT
TRBJ1-6	-	16	TRBD1	TRBV5-1	CASSLAGQGTHSPLHF	TGCGCCAGCAGCTTGGCCGGACAGGGTACGCATTCACCCCTCCACTTT
TRBJ1-4	-	15	-	TRBV28	CASRFTLGQGEKLFF	TGTGCCAGCAGGTTTACCCTGGGGCAAGGGGAAAAACTGTTTTTT
TRBJ2-7	-	14	TRBD2	TRBV28	CASTSSGRGYEQYF	TGTGCCAGCACCTCTAGCGGGAGGGGCTACGAGCAGTACTTC
TRBJ2-2	-	14	-	TRBV7-3	CASSLGRNTGELFF	TGTGCCAGCAGCTTAGGCCGGAACACCGGGGAGCTGTTTTTT
TRBJ2-3	-	17	TRBD2	TRBV4-3	CASSQDSLAGAQNTQYF	TGCGCCAGCAGCCAAGATTCTCTAGCGGGAGCTCAGAATACGCAGTATTTT
TRBJ1-3	-	15	TRBD1	TRBV9	CASSGTGSSGNTIYF	TGTGCCAGCAGCGGGACAGGGAGCTCTGGAAACACCATATATTTT
TRBJ1-2	-	14	-	TRBV28	CASSLQATNYGYTF	TGTGCCAGCAGTTTACAGGCCACTAACTATGGCTACACCTTC
TRBJ2-3	-	15	-	TRBV29-1	CSVEEWGGVTDTQYF	TGCAGCGTTGAAGAATGGGGCGGGGTCACAGATACGCAGTATTTT
TRBJ2-7	few	17	TRBD2	TRBV3-1/TRBV3-2	CASSPIGLAGVGGEQYF	TGTGCCAGCAGCCCAATCGGACTAGCGGGAGTAGGAGGGGAGCAGTACTTC